This T cell receptor beta chain was found in a study of blood T cell repertoires in COVID-19. Assay used: immunoSEQ multiplex PCR; TCRdb lists only in-frame clones, some missing. The sample shows under 200,000 clones, approximately 81% of them seen only once. Trimming at V came to 3 bases and at J to 5 bases, leaving 2 bases not matched to a gene. CDR3 length: 14 residues. The germline CDR1 and CDR2 sequences are SGHNT and YYREEE (reference sequence). This clone was recorded once. Sequences were obtained from peripheral blood. The rearrangement links TRBV5-4 to TRBJ2-1; 10 bases are a match to TRBD2. The receptor was derived from a woman in her 50s with COVID-19, enrolled during active disease. The CDR3 nucleotides are TGTGCCAGCAGCTCTACTAGCGGGGACAATGAGCAGTTCTTC. Protein sequence: CASSSTSGDNEQFF. Drawing the rest from reference TRBV5-4 and TRBJ2-1, the complete variable domain is ETGVTQSPTHLIKTRGQQVTLRCSSQSGHNTVSWYQQALGQGPQFIFQYYREEENGRGNFPPRFSGLQFPNYSSELNVNALELDDSALYLCASSSTSGDNEQFFGPGTRLTVL.